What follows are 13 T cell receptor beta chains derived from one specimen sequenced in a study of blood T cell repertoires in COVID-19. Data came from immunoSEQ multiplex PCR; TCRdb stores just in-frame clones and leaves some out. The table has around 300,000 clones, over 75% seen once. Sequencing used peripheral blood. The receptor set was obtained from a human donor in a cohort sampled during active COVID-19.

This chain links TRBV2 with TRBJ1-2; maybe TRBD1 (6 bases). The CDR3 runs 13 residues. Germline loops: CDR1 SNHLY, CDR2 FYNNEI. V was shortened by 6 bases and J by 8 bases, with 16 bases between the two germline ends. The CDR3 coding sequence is TGTGCCAGCAGGTACAGGGTCGGCTACGGCTACACCTTC. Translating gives CASRYRVGYGYTF.

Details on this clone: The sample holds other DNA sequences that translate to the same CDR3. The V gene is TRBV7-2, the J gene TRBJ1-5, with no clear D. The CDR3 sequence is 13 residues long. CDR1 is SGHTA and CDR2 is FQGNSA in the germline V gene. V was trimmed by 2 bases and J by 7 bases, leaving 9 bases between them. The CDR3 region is CASSLSVRQPQHF. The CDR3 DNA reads TGTGCCAGCAGCTTATCGGTCAGGCAGCCCCAGCATTTT.

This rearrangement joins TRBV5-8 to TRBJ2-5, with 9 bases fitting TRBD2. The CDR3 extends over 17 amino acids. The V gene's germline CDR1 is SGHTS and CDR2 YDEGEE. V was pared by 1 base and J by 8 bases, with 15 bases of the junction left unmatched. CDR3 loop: CASSLPRPGLARGTQYF. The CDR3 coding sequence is TGTGCCAGCAGCTTGCCACGACCGGGACTAGCAAGGGGAACCCAGTACTTC.

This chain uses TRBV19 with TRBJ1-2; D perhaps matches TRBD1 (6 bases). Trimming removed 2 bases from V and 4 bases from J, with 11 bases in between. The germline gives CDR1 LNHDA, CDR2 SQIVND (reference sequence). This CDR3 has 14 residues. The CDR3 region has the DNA TGTGCCAGTAGTATACAGGGGTTTGGCTATGGCTACACCTTC. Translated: CASSIQGFGYGYTF.

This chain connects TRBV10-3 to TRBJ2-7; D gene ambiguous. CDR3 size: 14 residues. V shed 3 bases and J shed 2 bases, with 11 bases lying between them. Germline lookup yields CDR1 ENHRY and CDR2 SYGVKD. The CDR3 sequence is CAISDQPGPYEQYF. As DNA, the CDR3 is TGTGCCATCAGTGATCAGCCAGGTCCCTACGAGCAGTACTTC.

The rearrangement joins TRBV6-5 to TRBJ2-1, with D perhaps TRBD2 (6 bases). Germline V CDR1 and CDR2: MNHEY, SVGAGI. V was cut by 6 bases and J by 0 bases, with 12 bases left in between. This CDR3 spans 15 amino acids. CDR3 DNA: TGTGCCAGCAGCACCGGGACTGCCTCCTACAATGAGCAGTTCTTC. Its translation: CASSTGTASYNEQFF.

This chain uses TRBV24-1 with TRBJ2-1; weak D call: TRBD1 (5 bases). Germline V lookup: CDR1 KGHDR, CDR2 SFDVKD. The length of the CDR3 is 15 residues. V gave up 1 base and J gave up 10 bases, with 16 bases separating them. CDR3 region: CATSDFKGSSWEQFF. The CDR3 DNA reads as TGTGCCACCAGTGATTTTAAGGGGTCCTCCTGGGAGCAGTTCTTC.

The CDR3 region is CASSLVSHPSLYEQFF. In DNA, the CDR3 is TGTGCCAGCAGCTTAGTTTCACACCCTTCGTTGTATGAGCAGTTCTTC. The genes are TRBV5-5 and TRBJ2-1; D gene unclear. The CDR3 is made up of 16 amino acids. Germline CDR1 is SGHKS and CDR2 is YYEKEE (reference sequence). Deletions cut 2 bases from V and 8 bases from J, with 20 bases between. Complete variable domain (other parts from reference TRBV5-5 and TRBJ2-1): DAGVTQSPTHLIKTRGQQVTLRCSPISGHKSVSWYQQVLGQGPQFIFQYYEKEERGRGNFPDRFSARQFPNYSSELNVNALLLGDSALYLCASSLVSHPSLYEQFFGPGTRLTVL.

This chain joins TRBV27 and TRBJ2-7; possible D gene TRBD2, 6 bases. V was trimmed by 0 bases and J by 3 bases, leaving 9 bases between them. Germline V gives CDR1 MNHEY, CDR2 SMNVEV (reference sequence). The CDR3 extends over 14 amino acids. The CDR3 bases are TGTGCCAGCAGTTTATCCCCGGGGGACTACGAGCAGTACTTC. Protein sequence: CASSLSPGDYEQYF.

In DNA, the CDR3 is TGCGCCAGCAGTGAGTTCTTGGACAGGGGCCCAGATACGCAGTATTTT. It yields the protein CASSEFLDRGPDTQYF. This chain links TRBV10-1 with TRBJ2-3, with 9 bases matching TRBD1. The J segment lost 4 bases and the V segment lost 1 base, leaving 6 bases of the junction unmatched. Germline-derived CDR1 and CDR2 are WNHNN and SYGVQD (reference sequence). The CDR3 is 16 residues long.

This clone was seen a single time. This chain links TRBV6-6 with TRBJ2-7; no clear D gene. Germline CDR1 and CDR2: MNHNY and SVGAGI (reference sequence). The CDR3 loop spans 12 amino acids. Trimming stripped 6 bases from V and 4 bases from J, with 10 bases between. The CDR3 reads CASRADTYEQYF. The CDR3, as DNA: TGTGCCAGCAGGGCCGACACTTACGAGCAGTACTTC.

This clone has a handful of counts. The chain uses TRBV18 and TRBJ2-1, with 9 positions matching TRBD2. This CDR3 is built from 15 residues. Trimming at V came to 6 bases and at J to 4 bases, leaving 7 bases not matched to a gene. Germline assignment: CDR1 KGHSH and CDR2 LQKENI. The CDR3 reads CASSLSGGVYNEQFF. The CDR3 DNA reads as TGTGCCAGCTCCCTTAGCGGGGGAGTATACAATGAGCAGTTCTTC.

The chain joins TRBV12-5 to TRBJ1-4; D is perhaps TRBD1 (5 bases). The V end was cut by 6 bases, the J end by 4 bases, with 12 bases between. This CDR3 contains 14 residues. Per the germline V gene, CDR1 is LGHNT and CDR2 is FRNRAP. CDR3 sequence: CASGNVGGNEKLFF. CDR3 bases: TGTGCTAGTGGGAACGTGGGGGGTAATGAAAAACTGTTTTTT.